These 25 T cell receptor beta chains came from one sample sequenced in a study of CD8 T cells in Susac syndrome. RNA was extracted with the RNeasy kit, and a quantity of roughly 0.5 to 1 ug was reverse transcribed using random hexamers. TCRdb analysed the immunoSEQ multiplex PCR reads with MiXCR anew, one entry per CDR3 protein. The sample lists about 160,000 distinct CDR3 sequences, around 93% occurring once. The sequenced sample consisted of CD4+ T cells from PBMCs. The source is a human donor in good health.

This chain uses TRBV7-2 with TRBJ1-1; no reliable D call. CDR1 and CDR2 (germline): SGHTA, FQGNSA. This CDR3 has 14 amino acids. Trimming cost V 3 bases and J 1 base, with 9 bases left between them. CDR3 sequence reads: CASSFRASNTEAFF. CDR3 bases: TGTGCCAGCAGCTTCCGGGCCTCGAACACTGAAGCTTTCTTT.

The chain employs TRBV29-1 and TRBJ2-1; a possible D gene is TRBD2 (5 bases). With 4 bases removed from V and 0 bases from J, the gap between germline ends came to 10 bases. CDR3 length: 14 residues. Germline lookup yields CDR1 SQVTM and CDR2 ANQGSEA. This CDR3 reads CSVVEGRSYNEQFF. The CDR3 DNA follows: TGCAGCGTTGTCGAGGGTCGCTCCTACAATGAGCAGTTCTTC.

As regards this clonotype: The junction does not match germline at one end; this may be a read error. The rearrangement uses TRBV9 and TRBJ1-6; TRBD1 might be the D (5 bases). From germline, CDR1 is SGDLS and CDR2 YYNGEE. This CDR3 region has 15 residues. CDR3 in amino acids: CASNPSGANNSPLHF. CDR3 nucleotide sequence: TGTGCCAGCAACCCAAGCGGGGCTAATAATTCCCCCCTCCACTTT.

J is TRBJ1-6 and V is TRBV6-1; 9 bases fit TRBD1. J was trimmed by 10 bases and V by 2 bases; bases with no gene match: 6. The CDR3 contains 15 residues. Germline V gene sequence: CDR1 MNHNS, CDR2 SASEGT. This CDR3 is CASSESQGAWSPLHF. The DNA for the CDR3 is TGTGCCAGCAGTGAATCACAGGGGGCATGGTCACCCCTCCACTTT.

The chain employs TRBV9 and TRBJ2-5; D remains unclear. The CDR3 has 15 amino acids. The germline gives CDR1 SGDLS, CDR2 YYNGEE. With 0 bases removed from V and 3 bases from J, the gap between germline ends came to 12 bases. CDR3 DNA: TGTGCCAGCAGCGTAGTAGGGCAGTTAGAAGAGACCCAGTACTTC. Translation gives CASSVVGQLEETQYF.

The CDR3 sequence: CSVAGLLSGNTIYF. The CDR3 coding sequence is TGCAGCGTTGCGGGACTGCTCTCTGGAAACACCATATATTTT. This chain uses TRBV29-1 with TRBJ1-3, with D possibly being TRBD1 (5 bases). CDR1 is SQVTM, CDR2 ANQGSEA, per germline. Trimming stripped 4 bases from V and 0 bases from J, with 10 bases between. The CDR3 covers 14 residues.

The table lists this clonotype with a count of one. V and J are TRBV20-1 and TRBJ1-5; D unresolved. V lost 3 bases, J lost 4 bases, and 10 bases lay in between. This CDR3 is built from 13 residues. CDR1 and CDR2 (germline): DFQATT, SNEGSKA (reference sequence). The CDR3 spells CSASAGLNQPQHF. CDR3 nucleotide sequence: TGCAGTGCTAGTGCGGGCCTGAATCAGCCCCAGCATTTT.

The gene calls are TRBV29-1 and TRBJ2-5, with 7 bases that match TRBD2. With V trimmed by 0 bases and J by 2 bases, 3 bases remained unmatched. The CDR3 consists of 14 residues. Germline V gene sequence: CDR1 SQVTM, CDR2 ANQGSEA. The CDR3 DNA sequence: TGCAGCGTTGAAGACTGGACTAGTCAAGAGACCCAGTACTTC. Its translation is CSVEDWTSQETQYF.

The chain couples TRBV4-1 to TRBJ2-1, with D possibly TRBD1 on 6 matching bases. Trimming took off 0 bases at V and 7 bases at J, with 19 bases between the two ends. Germline V gene lookup returns CDR1 MGHRA and CDR2 YSYEKL. There are 17 residues in the CDR3. The CDR3 coding sequence is TGCGCCAGCAGCCAAGATCGTACAGGGATACCGGAAAATGAGCAGTTCTTC. This sequence encodes CASSQDRTGIPENEQFF.

The rearrangement links TRBV29-1 to TRBJ2-7; TRBD1 might be the D (5 bases). From germline, CDR1 is SQVTM and CDR2 ANQGSEA. The CDR3 runs 12 residues. V lost 7 bases, J lost 4 bases, and 14 bases lay in between. CDR3 sequence (DNA): TGCAGCGCCGAGACAGTCGCTTACGAGCAGTACTTC. Its protein is CSAETVAYEQYF.

The gene calls are TRBV12-3 or TRBV12-4 and TRBJ1-2, with a weak D call TRBD1 (6 bases). Trimming took off 5 bases at V and 0 bases at J, with 13 bases between the two ends. This CDR3 has 15 residues. Written as DNA, the CDR3 is TGTGCCAGCAGTCCGGGGACACTAGCTAACTATGGCTACACCTTC. Encoded protein: CASSPGTLANYGYTF.

V is TRBV7-2 and J is TRBJ2-5; maybe TRBD2 (5 bases). The CDR3 runs to 15 residues. Germline values: CDR1 SGHTA, CDR2 FQGNSA. V was shortened by 3 bases and J by 1 base, with 12 bases between the two germline ends. CDR3 in DNA: TGTGCCAGCAGCTTTGCGGTCGGGATCCAAGAGACCCAGTACTTC. Its protein product is CASSFAVGIQETQYF.

CDR3 bases: TGTGCCTGGAGGCCGGGGGGCCAAAACATTCAGTACTTC. Its protein is CAWRPGGQNIQYF. This chain joins TRBV30 and TRBJ2-4; weak D call: TRBD2 (7 bases). V was trimmed by 3 bases and J by 5 bases, leaving 11 bases between them. Germline V lookup: CDR1 GTSNPN, CDR2 SVGIG (reference sequence). This CDR3 contains 13 residues.

This clonotype was seen a single time. The gene calls are TRBV20-1 and TRBJ2-5; D not certain. This CDR3 spans 13 amino acids. Trimming took 2 bases from V and 5 from J, leaving 12 bases between them. Germline lookup yields CDR1 DFQATT and CDR2 SNEGSKA (reference sequence). The CDR3 spells CSARTPNSETQYF. The CDR3 coding sequence is TGCAGTGCTAGAACGCCTAACTCGGAGACCCAGTACTTC.

This rearrangement joins TRBV7-2 to TRBJ2-7, with D possibly called TRBD1 or TRBD2 (5 bases each). This CDR3 region has 14 residues. In germline, CDR1 is SGHTA, CDR2 FQGNSA. V was shortened by 5 bases and J by 0 bases, with 11 bases between the two germline ends. CDR3 in amino acids: CASSPGRSSYEQYF. DNA of the CDR3: TGTGCCAGCAGCCCGGGACGGAGCTCCTACGAGCAGTACTTC.

The gene calls are TRBV12-5 and TRBJ2-1; D is uncertain. This CDR3 is 13 amino acids long. V was clipped by 5 bases and J by 6 bases, with 11 bases between them. The germline V gene encodes CDR1 LGHNT and CDR2 FRNRAP. CDR3 in amino acids: CASGGPNGNEQFF. CDR3 sequence (DNA): TGTGCTAGTGGTGGACCCAACGGCAATGAGCAGTTCTTC.

The chain combines TRBV29-1 with TRBJ1-1, with D unclear. The CDR3 loop spans 13 amino acids. Germline V lookup: CDR1 SQVTM, CDR2 ANQGSEA. Trimming left V 7 bases short and J 2 bases short, with 14 bases between. The CDR3: CSASTDYNTEAFF. The CDR3 coding sequence is TGCAGCGCTTCGACGGACTACAACACTGAAGCTTTCTTT.

The chain has TRBV25-1 and TRBJ1-1; a possible D gene is TRBD1 (5 bases). The germline V gene has CDR1 MGHDK and CDR2 SYGVNS. This CDR3 comprises 15 residues. V was trimmed by 1 base and J by 4 bases, leaving 13 bases between them. The DNA of the CDR3 is TGTGCCAGCAGTGAATTCGGCTCTGGGGGCACTGAAGCTTTCTTT. Amino acid sequence: CASSEFGSGGTEAFF.

The chain joins TRBV12-5 to TRBJ2-6, with D possibly being TRBD1 (5 bases). V lost 6 bases, J lost 4 bases, and 16 bases lay in between. The CDR3 totals 16 residues. The germline V gene encodes CDR1 LGHNT and CDR2 FRNRAP. The CDR3 DNA reads as TGTGCTAGTGGCTTACCTCCAGGGTTAGGGGCCAACGTCCTGACTTTC. Protein sequence: CASGLPPGLGANVLTF.

This clonotype was recorded only once. The V and J genes are TRBV12-3 or TRBV12-4 and TRBJ1-4; D remains ambiguous. This CDR3 region has 15 residues. Trimming took 6 bases from V and 2 from J, leaving 13 bases between them. CDR3 coding DNA: TGTGCCAGCAGCCCCCGAGCCCCGACTAATGAAAAACTGTTTTTT. Amino acids: CASSPRAPTNEKLFF.

This chain uses TRBV5-6 with TRBJ2-5; D not certain. This CDR3 spans 13 amino acids. Per germline, CDR1 SGHDT and CDR2 YYEEEE. The germline V and J ends were trimmed by 0 bases and 5 bases, with 8 bases remaining between them. CDR3 coding DNA: TGTGCCAGCAGCTTGGTGCTTGGTGAGACCCAGTACTTC. Translated: CASSLVLGETQYF.

The CDR3 sequence: CSVGLEGGAVTQYF. CDR3 nucleotides: TGCAGCGTCGGGCTTGAGGGGGGGGCGGTAACGCAGTATTTT. J is TRBJ2-3 and V is TRBV29-1, with D maybe TRBD2 (7 bases). Germline CDR1 SQVTM, CDR2 ANQGSEA. V lost 6 bases, J lost 9 bases, and 22 bases lay in between. CDR3 length equals 14 residues.

V usage is TRBV10-3 and J usage is TRBJ2-3; the match to TRBD2 covers 8 bases. The CDR3 runs 15 residues. V gave up 5 bases and J gave up 0 bases; unmatched junction bases: 4. CDR1 is ENHRY and CDR2 is SYGVKD in the germline V gene. This CDR3 is CAISNAGGSTDTQYF. CDR3 coding DNA: TGTGCCATCAGTAACGCGGGGGGTAGCACAGATACGCAGTATTTT.

This clonotype was counted a single time. The V call is TRBV29-1, the J call TRBJ2-7; D gene ambiguous. The ends were cut back, 4 bases at V and 1 base at J, with 8 bases in the middle. Germline lookup yields CDR1 SQVTM and CDR2 ANQGSEA. The CDR3 has 12 amino acids. Here the CDR3 DNA reads TGCAGCGTTGGCGCGGTGTCCTACGAGCAGTACTTC. Translating gives CSVGAVSYEQYF.

This sequence joins TRBV20-1 and TRBJ1-6; 7 bases match TRBD1. Germline lookup yields CDR1 DFQATT and CDR2 SNEGSKA (reference sequence). The CDR3 spans 14 residues. The J segment lost 9 bases and the V segment lost 3 bases, leaving 8 bases of the junction unmatched. In DNA form, the CDR3 reads TGCAGTGCTAGCCCCGGCAACAGGGGTTCACCCCTCCACTTT. It translates to CSASPGNRGSPLHF.